Shown below are 29 T cell receptor beta chains from a single sample sequenced in a study of blood T cell repertoires in COVID-19. TCRdb's table, derived via immunoSEQ multiplex PCR, lists solely in-frame clones and lacks some. The sample includes 100,000 to 150,000 clones, 55% to 75% of them seen just once. The sample comprised peripheral blood. The receptor source for this set is a woman in her seventies with acute or convalescent COVID-19.

This clone turned up a few times. This sample includes further DNA sequences coding for the same CDR3. The rearrangement joins TRBV7-2 to TRBJ1-2, with 8 bases lining up with TRBD1. V was clipped by 1 base and J by 3 bases; unmatched bases: 4. Germline CDR1 is SGHTA and CDR2 is FQGNSA. CDR3 length: 15 amino acids. The CDR3 region is CASSLDQGADYGYTF. CDR3 bases: TGTGCCAGCAGCTTAGACCAGGGGGCGGACTATGGCTACACCTTC.

The rearrangement joins TRBV28 to TRBJ1-1; D remains unclear. Germline CDR1 MDHEN, CDR2 SYDVKM. The CDR3 totals 14 residues. V shed 4 bases and J shed 1 base, with 10 bases lying between them. CDR3 sequence: CASSSGSSNTEAFF. In DNA, the CDR3 is TGTGCCAGCAGTTCCGGGTCCTCGAACACTGAAGCTTTCTTT.

The rearrangement joins TRBV4-1 to TRBJ1-5; 10 bases fit TRBD1. Per germline, CDR1 MGHRA and CDR2 YSYEKL. This CDR3 region has 16 residues. With 2 bases clipped from V and 9 bases from J, the junction kept 10 bases outside the gene matches. The CDR3 is CASSQKRDRGSWPQHF. The DNA for the CDR3 is TGCGCCAGCAGCCAAAAGCGGGACAGGGGATCGTGGCCCCAGCATTTT.

This clone has more than one count but fewer than ten. The chain employs TRBV19 and TRBJ2-5; the match to TRBD1 covers 8 bases. CDR1 LNHDA and CDR2 SQIVND come from the germline V gene (reference sequence). The CDR3 is 13 residues long. With V trimmed by 6 bases and J by 5 bases, 5 bases remained unmatched. CDR3 residues: CASSRTGRETQYF. The CDR3 nucleotides are TGTGCCAGTAGCCGGACAGGGCGGGAGACCCAGTACTTC.

This clone was seen only a few times. This chain joins TRBV6-1 and TRBJ1-5; no firm D call. CDR1 is MNHNS, CDR2 SASEGT, per germline. This CDR3 has 14 amino acids. Trimming took 3 bases from V and 5 from J, leaving 11 bases between them. The CDR3 region is CASSDGWRDQPQHF. CDR3 in DNA: TGTGCCAGCAGTGATGGGTGGAGGGATCAGCCCCAGCATTTT.

The rearrangement links TRBV18 to TRBJ2-7, with 8 bases matching TRBD2. Trimming took 6 bases from V and 1 from J; bases not matched to a gene: 8. CDR1 is KGHSH and CDR2 is LQKENI in the germline V gene. The CDR3 is 15 residues long. In DNA form, the CDR3 reads TGTGCCAGCTCGCCGGGACTAGGGCCGTCCTACGAGCAGTACTTC. Encoded protein: CASSPGLGPSYEQYF. The full variable domain, rest sourced from reference TRBV18 and TRBJ2-7, is NAGVMQNPRHLVRRRGQEARLRCSPMKGHSHVYWYRQLPEEGLKFMVYLQKENIIDESGMPKERFSAEFPKEGPSILRIQQVVRGDSAAYFCASSPGLGPSYEQYFGPGTRLTVT.

This chain joins TRBV6-5 and TRBJ1-2; D is ambiguous. The CDR3 runs 14 residues. With 7 bases removed from V and 2 bases from J, the gap between germline ends came to 14 bases. Germline loops: CDR1 MNHEY, CDR2 SVGAGI. The CDR3 bases are TGTGCCAGCAATCAGGAGGGTAGGAACTATGGCTACACCTTC. It is translated as CASNQEGRNYGYTF.

This clone has just a few counts. The V gene is TRBV5-1, the J gene TRBJ2-7, with TRBD1 matching 8 bases. CDR3 length: 14 amino acids. With 4 bases clipped from V and 6 bases from J, the junction kept 9 bases outside the gene matches. The germline gives CDR1 SGHRS, CDR2 YFSETQ. The DNA of the CDR3 is TGCGCCAGCAGCGCTGACAGGGGAAAGGGCGAGCAGTACTTC. Protein: CASSADRGKGEQYF. Based on the CDR3 plus reference TRBV5-1 and TRBJ2-7, the full variable domain is KAGVTQTPRYLIKTRGQQVTLSCSPISGHRSVSWYQQTPGQGLQFLFEYFSETQRNKGNFPGRFSGRQFSNSRSEMNVSTLELGDSALYLCASSADRGKGEQYFGPGTRLTVT.

V gene TRBV10-3 combines with J gene TRBJ2-5; D is uncertain. Germline CDR1 ENHRY, CDR2 SYGVKD. Trimming removed 0 bases from V and 5 bases from J, with 10 bases in between. The CDR3 loop spans 14 amino acids. In DNA form, the CDR3 reads TGTGCCATCAGTGAGTCAAACTCTTTGGAGACCCAGTACTTC. This sequence encodes CAISESNSLETQYF.

The chain couples TRBV29-1 to TRBJ2-1; the D gene is possibly TRBD1 (6 bases). V dropped 3 bases and J dropped 7 bases, with 16 bases sitting between them. The germline V gene has CDR1 SQVTM and CDR2 ANQGSEA. This CDR3 has 14 residues. Written as DNA, the CDR3 is TGCAGCGTTGAGAGATCAGGGGTTAGGAATGAGCAGTTCTTC. Translated, it gives CSVERSGVRNEQFF.

The J gene is TRBJ1-4, the V gene TRBV5-1; tentatively, D is TRBD1 (6 bases). CDR1 and CDR2 from the germline V gene are SGHRS and YFSETQ. CDR3 length: 14 residues. V was pared by 2 bases and J by 1 base, with 6 bases between. CDR3 sequence reads: CASSLQGTNEKLFF. CDR3 sequence (DNA): TGCGCCAGCAGCTTACAGGGAACTAATGAAAAACTGTTTTTT.

This chain joins TRBV28 and TRBJ1-3, with 8 bases fitting TRBD1. CDR3 size: 16 residues. Germline lookup yields CDR1 MDHEN and CDR2 SYDVKM. The junction had 7 bases not matched to a gene; V was cut back by 6 bases and J by 0 bases. Here the CDR3 DNA reads TGTGCCAGCAGCCCAGGGACAGGCCGCTCTGGAAACACCATATATTTT. Translated: CASSPGTGRSGNTIYF.

V gene TRBV15 combines with J gene TRBJ1-5; D gene ambiguous. Germline V gene data show CDR1 as LNHNV and CDR2 as YYDKDF (reference sequence). Trimming removed 0 bases from V and 9 bases from J, with 9 bases in between. The CDR3 contains 13 residues. CDR3 coding DNA: TGTGCCACCAGCAGAGACCTCACATCGCCCCAGCATTTT. Its protein is CATSRDLTSPQHF.

Here the CDR3 reads CAISESVGATYGYTF. In nucleotides, the CDR3 is TGTGCCATCAGTGAGTCGGTAGGGGCCACCTATGGCTACACCTTC. This chain links TRBV10-3 with TRBJ1-2; D is possibly TRBD1 (5 bases). The V end lost 0 bases, the J end lost 4 bases, and 12 bases lay between the germline ends. The CDR3 contains 15 residues. Germline lookup yields CDR1 ENHRY and CDR2 SYGVKD.

V and J are TRBV3-1 (or the pseudogene TRBV3-2) and TRBJ2-3; the match to TRBD2 covers 11 bases. This CDR3 region has 18 residues. Germline assignment: CDR1 LGHDT and CDR2 YNNKEL (reference sequence). The V segment lost 4 bases and the J segment 1 base; nucleotides outside the gene matches: 10. CDR3 protein: CASSRATSGAGGTDTQYF. The CDR3 bases are TGTGCCAGCAGCCGCGCGACTAGCGGGGCTGGGGGCACAGATACGCAGTATTTT.

The chain carries TRBV9 and TRBJ2-2; a possible D gene is TRBD1 (7 bases). Trimming removed 4 bases from V and 6 bases from J, with 19 bases in between. The CDR3 extends over 16 amino acids. Germline V gives CDR1 SGDLS, CDR2 YYNGEE. CDR3 DNA: TGTGCCAGCAGCCCCAGTCAGGGGGGCGCATCCGGGGAGCTGTTTTTT. It specifies CASSPSQGGASGELFF. The full variable domain, in which reference TRBV9 and TRBJ2-2 provide the parts outside the CDR3, is DSGVTQTPKHLITATGQRVTLRCSPRSGDLSVYWYQQSLDQGLQFLIQYYNGEERAKGNILERFSAQQFPDLHSELNLSSLELGDSALYFCASSPSQGGASGELFFGEGSRLTVL.

About this clone: This specimen includes other DNA sequences encoding the same CDR3. The V call is TRBV4-1, the J call TRBJ2-1; 7 bases fit TRBD2. Germline loops: CDR1 MGHRA, CDR2 YSYEKL. The V gene end was trimmed by 0 bases and the J gene end by 0 bases; junction bases not matched to a gene: 2. The CDR3 length is 16 residues. The CDR3 loop reads CASSQDPGGSYNEQFF. Here the CDR3 DNA reads TGCGCCAGCAGCCAAGACCCGGGAGGCTCCTACAATGAGCAGTTCTTC.

V and J are TRBV29-1 and TRBJ1-2; 7 positions match TRBD1. V was pared by 8 bases and J by 0 bases, with 12 bases of the junction left unmatched. Germline loops: CDR1 SQVTM, CDR2 ANQGSEA. This CDR3 has 15 residues. In nucleotides, the CDR3 is TGCAGCACTGGAGGGGGCGGTGGATCTAACTATGGCTACACCTTC. Its protein is CSTGGGGGSNYGYTF.

The chain carries TRBV9 and TRBJ2-3, with TRBD1 matching over 8 bases. V dropped 3 bases and J dropped 5; count of bases not matched to a gene: 14. The CDR3 contains 17 residues. CDR1 and CDR2 (germline): SGDLS, YYNGEE. In nucleotides, the CDR3 is TGTGCCAGCAGCGCTCTAGCAATATTGACAGGGGAAGATACGCAGTATTTT. Its protein product is CASSALAILTGEDTQYF.

The chain links TRBV29-1 to TRBJ2-5, with TRBD2 as a possible D gene (6 bases). CDR1 is SQVTM, CDR2 ANQGSEA, per germline. The CDR3 is made up of 15 amino acids. The V end was cut by 0 bases, the J end by 5 bases, with 16 bases between. CDR3 residues: CSVEEEGGELETQYF. The CDR3 DNA reads TGCAGCGTTGAAGAGGAGGGAGGCGAGTTGGAGACCCAGTACTTC.

This clone appeared once. The V call is TRBV15, the J call TRBJ1-2; 9 positions agree with TRBD1. Germline-derived CDR1 and CDR2 are LNHNV and YYDKDF (reference sequence). CDR3 length: 15 residues. V lost 5 bases, J lost 2 bases, and 6 bases stayed unmatched. The CDR3 DNA reads as TGTGCCACCAGCTACACCGGGACAGGGAACTATGGCTACACCTTC. Protein: CATSYTGTGNYGYTF.

V usage is TRBV27 and J usage is TRBJ2-1, with 10 bases matching TRBD2. The CDR3 runs to 15 residues. Germline trimming cut 6 bases from V and 2 bases from J; bases unmatched to any gene: 4. Germline V gives CDR1 MNHEY, CDR2 SMNVEV (reference sequence). CDR3 DNA: TGTGCCAGCAGCTCCGGACTAGCGGCCTACAATGAGCAGTTCTTC. Translating it yields CASSSGLAAYNEQFF.

This clone has just a few counts. This sequence joins TRBV6-5 and TRBJ1-1; 7 nucleotides line up with TRBD1. There are 13 residues in the CDR3. Trimming at V came to 2 bases and at J to 9 bases, leaving 6 bases not matched to a gene. The germline CDR1 and CDR2 sequences are MNHEY and SVGAGI. The CDR3 reads CASSYGQGEKAFF. The CDR3 bases are TGTGCCAGCAGTTACGGGCAGGGGGAAAAAGCTTTCTTT.

V usage is TRBV10-2 and J usage is TRBJ2-4; 7 bases are a match to TRBD2. Per the germline V gene, CDR1 is WSHSY and CDR2 is SAAADI. The trim removed 3 bases at V and 4 bases at J, leaving 9 bases unmatched. The CDR3 is 16 residues long. CDR3 DNA sequence: TGCGCCAGCAGTGATCTAGGGAGGGGTCAAAAAAACATTCAGTACTTC. Translation: CASSDLGRGQKNIQYF.

The count of this clone is one. V usage is TRBV6-5 and J usage is TRBJ2-7; 7 bases agree with TRBD1. This CDR3 spans 13 amino acids. V lost 7 bases, J lost 2 bases, and 5 bases stayed unmatched. Germline CDR1 MNHEY, CDR2 SVGAGI. The CDR3 here is CASTRQGTYEQYF. As DNA, the CDR3 is TGTGCCAGCACCAGACAGGGAACCTACGAGCAGTACTTC.

The chain links TRBV11-2 to TRBJ2-7; possibly TRBD2 for D (6 bases). The CDR3 consists of 15 residues. Trimming stripped 0 bases from V and 3 bases from J, with 12 bases between. From germline, CDR1 is SGHAT and CDR2 FQNNGV. The DNA of the CDR3 is TGTGCCAGCAGCTTAGAGTATAGGACTATCTACGAGCAGTACTTC. It yields the protein CASSLEYRTIYEQYF.

The chain employs TRBV3-1 (or the pseudogene TRBV3-2) and TRBJ1-3; the match to TRBD1 covers 8 bases. CDR3 length: 16 amino acids. Germline CDR1 LGHDT, CDR2 YNNKEL (reference sequence). J gave up 7 bases and V 0 bases, and 8 bases lay outside the gene matches. Here the CDR3 reads CASSQDLGQGVNTIYF. In DNA, the CDR3 is TGTGCCAGCAGCCAAGATTTAGGACAGGGCGTTAACACCATATATTTT.

This chain joins TRBV14 and TRBJ1-2, with TRBD1 identical over 8 bases. J gave up 8 bases and V 7 bases, and 15 bases lay outside the gene matches. Germline V gives CDR1 SGHDN, CDR2 FVKESK. This CDR3 comprises 15 residues. CDR3 coding DNA: TGTGCCAGCACACCCCGTGGCAGGGGGCCAGAAGGCTACACCTTC. It is translated as CASTPRGRGPEGYTF. The full variable domain, in which reference TRBV14 and TRBJ1-2 provide the parts outside the CDR3, is EAGVTQFPSHSVIEKGQTVTLRCDPISGHDNLYWYRRVMGKEIKFLLHFVKESKQDESGMPNNRFLAERTGGTYSTLKVQPAELEDSGVYFCASTPRGRGPEGYTFGSGTRLTVV.

The rearrangement links TRBV19 to TRBJ2-6, with D uncertain. Germline V gives CDR1 LNHDA, CDR2 SQIVND (reference sequence). The CDR3 consists of 14 residues. Trimming cost V 5 bases and J 0 bases, with 5 bases left between them. The chain's CDR3 is CASSVSSGANVLTF. DNA of the CDR3: TGTGCCAGTAGTGTCTCCTCTGGGGCCAACGTCCTGACTTTC.